The 7 T cell receptor beta chains below were found in one sample sequenced in a study of shared clonotypes between healthy human individuals. The repertoire was sequenced with immunoSEQ multiplex PCR; TCRdb's copy has only in-frame clones and lacks some. The data contain 2 million or so clones, approximately 95% of them singletons. CD45RO-negative, CCR7-selected cells formed the naive CD8 fraction, which excluded terminally differentiated effector memory CD45RA+ cells. The sequencing input was naive CD8+ T cells sorted from blood. These receptors were obtained from a man aged 18 to 29 in good health.

The chain couples TRBV9 to TRBJ2-2; maybe TRBD2 (5 bases). This CDR3 region has 16 residues. V dropped 3 bases and J dropped 6 bases, with 18 bases sitting between them. Germline V gene lookup returns CDR1 SGDLS and CDR2 YYNGEE. This CDR3 is CASSGNEWESAGELFF. CDR3 sequence (DNA): TGTGCCAGCAGCGGCAACGAGTGGGAGTCGGCCGGGGAGCTGTTTTTT. Looking up the rest from reference TRBV9 and TRBJ2-2 gives the full variable domain: DSGVTQTPKHLITATGQRVTLRCSPRSGDLSVYWYQQSLDQGLQFLIQYYNGEERAKGNILERFSAQQFPDLHSELNLSSLELGDSALYFCASSGNEWESAGELFFGEGSRLTVL.

V and J are TRBV15 and TRBJ2-7; a weak D match, TRBD1 (6 bases). V shed 5 bases and J shed 6 bases, with 11 bases lying between them. The germline gives CDR1 LNHNV, CDR2 YYDKDF (reference sequence). This CDR3 has 12 amino acids. CDR3 DNA sequence: TGTGCCACCAGCTTTACAGGGTCCGAGCAGTACTTC. The encoded protein is CATSFTGSEQYF.

Points on this clone: This sample also contains other DNA sequences that code for the same CDR3. The V call is TRBV5-4, the J call TRBJ2-3; possible D gene TRBD1, 5 bases. This CDR3 contains 12 residues. V shed 4 bases and J shed 3 bases, with 6 bases lying between them. Per the germline V gene, CDR1 is SGHNT and CDR2 is YYREEE (reference sequence). CDR3 nucleotides: TGTGCCAGCAGCCCAGGGACAGATACGCAGTATTTT. Amino acid sequence: CASSPGTDTQYF.

This chain connects TRBV13 to TRBJ1-4; D is perhaps TRBD1 (5 bases). V was trimmed by 3 bases and J by 8 bases, leaving 13 bases between them. CDR1 is PRHDT, CDR2 FYEKMQ, per germline (reference sequence). This CDR3 contains 14 residues. CDR3 bases: TGTGCCAGCAGCTTTGGCAGGGCGGAGGAAAAACTGTTTTTT. This codes for CASSFGRAEEKLFF.

DNA for the CDR3: TGTGCCAGCAGGGACAGGGAGATTGGGAATGAGCAGTTCTTC. Its protein is CASRDREIGNEQFF. This chain links TRBV6-1 with TRBJ2-1; 8 bases align to TRBD1. In germline, CDR1 is MNHNS, CDR2 SASEGT. The V segment lost 6 bases and the J segment 7 bases; nucleotides outside the gene matches: 8. The CDR3 loop spans 14 amino acids.

The V gene is TRBV14, the J gene TRBJ2-7, with 8 positions matching TRBD1. CDR3 size: 16 residues. Germline loops: CDR1 SGHDN, CDR2 FVKESK. V dropped 4 bases and J dropped 0; count of bases not matched to a gene: 8. The CDR3 DNA follows: TGTGCCAGCAGCCGGTTACAGGGGGTCTCCTCCTACGAGCAGTACTTC. This codes for CASSRLQGVSSYEQYF.

V usage is TRBV5-4 and J usage is TRBJ2-1, with TRBD2 as a possible D gene (5 bases). CDR1 and CDR2 (germline): SGHNT, YYREEE (reference sequence). This CDR3 is built from 12 residues. V was shortened by 2 bases and J by 7 bases, with 7 bases between the two germline ends. The CDR3 DNA is TGTGCCAGCAGCTTTGAGGGTAATGAGCAGTTCTTC. Its protein is CASSFEGNEQFF. Supplemented by reference TRBV5-4 and TRBJ2-1, the full variable domain reads ETGVTQSPTHLIKTRGQQVTLRCSSQSGHNTVSWYQQALGQGPQFIFQYYREEENGRGNFPPRFSGLQFPNYSSELNVNALELDDSALYLCASSFEGNEQFFGPGTRLTVL.